These T cell receptor beta chains were read from a single sample in a study of shared clonotypes between healthy human individuals. The data were produced by immunoSEQ multiplex PCR, yet TCRdb's version contains in-frame clones alone and is incomplete. This table holds approximately 440,000 clones, 60% to 80% found once. The specimen was PBMCs. The receptor set was obtained from a woman aged 40-49 years in good health. Some clones in this sample may be carry-over from other donors' samples. Each CDR3 is given without its conserved first and last residue. A D gene is named only where the DNA matches it firmly.

j_gene: TRBJ2-1
v_gene: TRBV29-1
d_gene: TRBD2
CDR3aa: SVELAGIGNEQF

j_gene: TRBJ2-2
v_gene: TRBV10-1
d_gene: TRBD1
CDR3aa: ASSPGTELTGELF

j_gene: TRBJ1-5
v_gene: TRBV5-8
d_gene: NA
CDR3aa: ASSPPLGTNQPQH

j_gene: TRBJ2-7
v_gene: TRBV28
d_gene: TRBD1
CDR3aa: ASALTGDSYEQY

j_gene: TRBJ1-2
v_gene: TRBV28
d_gene: NA
CDR3aa: ASSFRNLGLGNYGYT

j_gene: TRBJ2-3
v_gene: TRBV9
d_gene: NA
CDR3aa: ASSVGANTDTQY

j_gene: TRBJ2-5
v_gene: TRBV7-2
d_gene: TRBD2
CDR3aa: ASSLQAGGRGETQY

j_gene: TRBJ2-7
v_gene: TRBV4-1
d_gene: NA
CDR3aa: ASSRPGEPEQY

j_gene: TRBJ2-1
v_gene: TRBV11-1
d_gene: TRBD2
CDR3aa: ASSLDNTGTSGLGEQF

j_gene: TRBJ2-7
v_gene: TRBV6-1
d_gene: NA
CDR3aa: ASSEAGTGREQY

j_gene: TRBJ1-2
v_gene: TRBV2
d_gene: NA
CDR3aa: ASSEERYGYT

j_gene: TRBJ2-7
v_gene: TRBV28
d_gene: TRBD1
CDR3aa: ASRGQATYEQY

j_gene: TRBJ1-2
v_gene: TRBV28
d_gene: NA
CDR3aa: ASRYGGRDGYT

j_gene: TRBJ2-7
v_gene: TRBV28
d_gene: TRBD2
CDR3aa: ASSTWTSGTYEQY

j_gene: TRBJ2-7
v_gene: TRBV11-2
d_gene: NA
CDR3aa: ASSLEGQGEQY

j_gene: TRBJ2-7
v_gene: TRBV6-5
d_gene: NA
CDR3aa: ASSARGEQY

j_gene: TRBJ1-4
v_gene: TRBV12-5
d_gene: TRBD1
CDR3aa: ASGLDRGREKLF

j_gene: TRBJ1-2
v_gene: TRBV27
d_gene: NA
CDR3aa: ASSLGARGYGYT

j_gene: TRBJ1-2
v_gene: TRBV27
d_gene: TRBD1
CDR3aa: ASSYDQQGIHYGYT

j_gene: TRBJ2-7
v_gene: TRBV30
d_gene: TRBD2
CDR3aa: AWTNPGLAGTYNSYEQY

j_gene: TRBJ1-4
v_gene: TRBV28
d_gene: TRBD1
CDR3aa: ASSAATGRNEKLF

j_gene: TRBJ2-3
v_gene: TRBV7-2
d_gene: TRBD2
CDR3aa: ASSLVLAGGPGLDTQY

j_gene: TRBJ1-5
v_gene: TRBV6-1
d_gene: NA
CDR3aa: ASRDSNQPQH

j_gene: TRBJ1-2
v_gene: TRBV10-3
d_gene: TRBD1
CDR3aa: AISSGTEAGYT

j_gene: TRBJ2-3
v_gene: TRBV28
d_gene: NA
CDR3aa: ASTGRALDTQY

j_gene: TRBJ1-3
v_gene: TRBV6-1
d_gene: NA
CDR3aa: ASSEAATGGNTIY

j_gene: TRBJ2-2
v_gene: TRBV10-3
d_gene: NA
CDR3aa: AISEAGGPGELF

j_gene: TRBJ2-1
v_gene: TRBV15
d_gene: NA
CDR3aa: ATAPGPNNEQF

j_gene: TRBJ1-1
v_gene: TRBV10-3
d_gene: TRBD1
CDR3aa: AISGTENTEAF

j_gene: TRBJ2-1
v_gene: TRBV5-1
d_gene: TRBD2
CDR3aa: ASSLAQLAGEREQF

j_gene: TRBJ2-7
v_gene: TRBV10-2
d_gene: NA
CDR3aa: ASSDGTYEQY

j_gene: TRBJ1-5
v_gene: TRBV19
d_gene: NA
CDR3aa: ASSTVGYQPQH

j_gene: TRBJ2-2
v_gene: TRBV5-4
d_gene: NA
CDR3aa: ASSLGPGDPNTGELF

j_gene: TRBJ1-4
v_gene: TRBV14
d_gene: NA
CDR3aa: ASSQLRTPKVGEKLF

j_gene: TRBJ2-7
v_gene: TRBV28
d_gene: TRBD2
CDR3aa: ASSVRGGLRFEQY

j_gene: TRBJ1-5
v_gene: TRBV4-3
d_gene: NA
CDR3aa: ASSQDRDGKFYSNQPQH

j_gene: TRBJ2-5
v_gene: TRBV27
d_gene: TRBD1
CDR3aa: ASSLRDRAQETQY

j_gene: TRBJ1-4
v_gene: TRBV7-9
d_gene: NA
CDR3aa: ASSPGATNEKLF

j_gene: TRBJ2-5
v_gene: TRBV7-2
d_gene: NA
CDR3aa: ASSLPAQETQY

j_gene: TRBJ2-1
v_gene: TRBV15
d_gene: NA
CDR3aa: ATSPGAHNEQF

j_gene: TRBJ2-7
v_gene: TRBV7-8
d_gene: NA
CDR3aa: ASSFLRYSPYERY

j_gene: TRBJ2-7
v_gene: TRBV7-7
d_gene: NA
CDR3aa: ASSLQPGSSEQY

j_gene: TRBJ2-7
v_gene: TRBV4-1
d_gene: NA
CDR3aa: ASSQDGWGREQY

j_gene: TRBJ1-1
v_gene: TRBV10-1
d_gene: NA
CDR3aa: ASSESKGESTEAF

j_gene: TRBJ1-2
v_gene: TRBV9
d_gene: NA
CDR3aa: ASSVALDGSGYT

j_gene: TRBJ1-1
v_gene: TRBV30
d_gene: NA
CDR3aa: AWRRGLWNTEAF

j_gene: TRBJ2-7
v_gene: TRBV28
d_gene: TRBD1
CDR3aa: ASSLHLGRGLGPYSYEQY

j_gene: TRBJ2-5
v_gene: TRBV11-2
d_gene: TRBD2
CDR3aa: ASSSWAGEEETQY

j_gene: TRBJ2-6
v_gene: TRBV27
d_gene: NA
CDR3aa: ASRTVSGANVLT

j_gene: TRBJ2-7
v_gene: TRBV30
d_gene: TRBD1
CDR3aa: AWDRDRGSYEQY

j_gene: TRBJ2-1
v_gene: TRBV10-2
d_gene: NA
CDR3aa: ASSRSRSNEQF

j_gene: TRBJ2-7
v_gene: TRBV29-1
d_gene: NA
CDR3aa: SVAGTSYEQY

j_gene: NA
v_gene: TRBV27
d_gene: NA
CDR3aa: ASSSPTAGGSYEQY

j_gene: TRBJ1-2
v_gene: TRBV7-2
d_gene: NA
CDR3aa: ASSLARDNYGYT

j_gene: TRBJ2-1
v_gene: TRBV7-2
d_gene: TRBD2
CDR3aa: ASSRPGLAVYEQF